The TCR beta chain under discussion was sequenced for a study of cytomegalovirus exposure and HLA in healthy donors. The CDR3 has 15 residues. V shed 8 bases, J shed 7 bases, and the junction held 13 bases outside the gene matches. Germline values: CDR1 MNHEY, CDR2 SVGAGI. Study results and limitations: The HLA-A and HLA-B alleles of most subjects were reportedly predicted accurately from TCR beta sequences. In vitro confirmation showed three CMV-associated chains to be CMV antigen specific.

This clone was picked up one time. What it binds is unknown. PCR primers comprised 60 Vbeta and 13 Jbeta primers. The table came from immunoSEQ multiplex PCR; TCRdb's copy has only in-frame clones and leaves some out. The data contain about 200,000 clones, around 83% of them seen just once; the ten biggest clones take up 1.3% to 1.5%. This clonotype was obtained from a girl under 18 in good health and CMV-seronegative. The chain has TRBV6-5 and TRBJ2-1; TRBD2 agrees at 8 bases. Source material: PBMCs. The CDR3 region is CASGPRGREVNEQFF. Written as DNA, the CDR3 is TGTGCCAGCGGACCCCGCGGGCGGGAGGTAAATGAGCAGTTCTTC.